This entry concerns a single T cell receptor beta chain. Reasons for excluding patients were uncontrolled infection, other autoimmune disease, pregnancy or lactation. Fresh peripheral blood, 10 ml, yielded the PBMCs. This entry comes from a study of T cells in Graves' hyperthyroidism and ophthalmopathy. Study in general: Sampling of peripheral blood happened at initial diagnosis, prior to any treatment.

Per germline, CDR1 SGHRS and CDR2 YFSETQ. V was clipped by 6 bases and J by 10 bases; unmatched bases: 8. This CDR3 is 14 amino acids long. There were TCR beta CDR3 regions amplified from RNA transcripts. The TCR CDR3 first-round RT-PCR relied on the HTBI primer set. Via MiXCR, TCRdb re-called the multiplex PCR reads, giving one row per CDR3 protein. The repertoire holds around 520,000 distinct CDR3 sequences, with 14% as singletons. V is TRBV5-1 and J is TRBJ2-1, with 12 bases matching TRBD1. The sample comprised blood. This sequence was found in a woman between 35 and 50 years old with Graves' hyperthyroidism. For the CDR3, the DNA is TGCGCCAGCATGCCGGGACAGGGGGCAGGGGAGCAGTTCTTC. Protein: CASMPGQGAGEQFF.